These 7 T cell receptor beta chains were all obtained from the same sample, sequenced in a study of control samples from healthy donors and cancer patients. The data were produced by immunoSEQ multiplex PCR, yet TCRdb's version contains in-frame clones alone and is incomplete. In the table there are roughly 74,000 clones, approximately 94% of which are singletons. The sample taken for sequencing was blood. The receptors come from a woman in her late teens or twenties in good health.

V is TRBV19 and J is TRBJ2-7; D ambiguous. In germline, CDR1 is LNHDA, CDR2 SQIVND (reference sequence). CDR3 length: 10 residues. V lost 8 bases and J lost 12, with 14 bases in between. In DNA, the CDR3 is TGTGCCAGTTTTTCCGGCAGACCGTACTTC. Protein: CASFSGRPYF.

The chain has TRBV10-2 and TRBJ2-7, with 12 bases matching TRBD2. V lost 5 bases and J lost 4; bases outside the gene matches: 3. The V gene's germline CDR1 is WSHSY and CDR2 SAAADI. This CDR3 has 14 amino acids. The CDR3 spells CASSTSGRSYEQYF. The CDR3 DNA reads as TGCGCCAGCAGTACTAGCGGGAGGTCTTACGAGCAGTACTTC.

The chain is built from TRBV28 and TRBJ2-3; 9 bases agree with TRBD2. Germline V lookup: CDR1 MDHEN, CDR2 SYDVKM. The CDR3 extends over 15 amino acids. With V trimmed by 4 bases and J by 4 bases, 6 bases remained unmatched. CDR3 sequence (DNA): TGTGCCAGCAGTTGGCGCGGGAGGGCCTCAGATACGCAGTATTTT. Protein: CASSWRGRASDTQYF. Full variable domain (outside the CDR3, taken from reference TRBV28 and TRBJ2-3): DVKVTQSSRYLVKRTGEKVFLECVQDMDHENMFWYRQDPGLGLRLIYFSYDVKMKEKGDIPEGYSVSREKKERFSLILESASTNQTSMYLCASSWRGRASDTQYFGPGTRLTVL.

This clone was found once. CDR3 residues: CASSAGPETQYF. CDR3 nucleotides: TGTGCCAGCAGTGCTGGGCCAGAGACCCAGTACTTC. This sequence joins TRBV12-3 or TRBV12-4 and TRBJ2-5; D is uncertain. This CDR3 has 12 amino acids. The V and J ends lost 5 bases and 4 bases respectively, with 8 bases between them.

The chain carries TRBV7-8 and TRBJ1-3, with 9 nucleotides matching TRBD1. Germline CDR1 reads SGHVS; CDR2 reads FQNEAQ. This CDR3 comprises 16 residues. Trimming at V came to 5 bases and at J to 3 bases, leaving 8 bases not matched to a gene. The CDR3 coding sequence is TGTGCCAGCAGCCGGCCCGGGACAGGGATTGGAAACACCATATATTTT. It translates to CASSRPGTGIGNTIYF.

The chain couples TRBV7-2 to TRBJ1-6; D ambiguous. Deletions cut 2 bases from V and 6 bases from J, with 8 bases between. Germline CDR1 is SGHTA and CDR2 is FQGNSA. The CDR3 is 14 residues long. The CDR3 DNA sequence: TGTGCCAGCAGCTTATCACCGATTAATTCACCCCTCCACTTT. Its protein is CASSLSPINSPLHF.

The rearrangement links TRBV6-2 or TRBV6-3 to TRBJ1-5; D perhaps matches TRBD1 (6 bases). Trimming pared 5 bases from V and 1 base from J, leaving 9 bases between. The CDR3 has 14 amino acids. Germline lookup yields CDR1 MNHEY and CDR2 SVGEGT. CDR3 DNA sequence: TGTGCCAGCAGTCAGACAGGAAGCAATCAGCCCCAGCATTTT. It is translated as CASSQTGSNQPQHF.